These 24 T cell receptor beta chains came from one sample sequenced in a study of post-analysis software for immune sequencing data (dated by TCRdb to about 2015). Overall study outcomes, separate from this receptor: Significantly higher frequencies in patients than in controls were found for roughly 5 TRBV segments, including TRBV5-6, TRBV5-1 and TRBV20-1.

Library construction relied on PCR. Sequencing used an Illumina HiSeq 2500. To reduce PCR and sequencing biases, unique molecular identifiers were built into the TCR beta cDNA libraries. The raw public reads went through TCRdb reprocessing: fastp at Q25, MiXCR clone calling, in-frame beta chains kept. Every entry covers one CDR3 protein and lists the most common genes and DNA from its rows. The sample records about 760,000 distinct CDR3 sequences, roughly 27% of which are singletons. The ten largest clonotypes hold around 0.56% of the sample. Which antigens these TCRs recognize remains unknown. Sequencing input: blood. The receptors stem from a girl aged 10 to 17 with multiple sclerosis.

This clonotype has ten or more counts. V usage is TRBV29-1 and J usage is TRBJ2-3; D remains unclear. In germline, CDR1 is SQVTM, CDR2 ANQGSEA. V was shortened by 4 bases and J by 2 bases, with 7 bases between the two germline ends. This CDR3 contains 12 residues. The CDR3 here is CSVVQATDTQYF. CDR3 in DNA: TGCAGCGTTGTTCAGGCCACAGATACGCAGTATTTT.

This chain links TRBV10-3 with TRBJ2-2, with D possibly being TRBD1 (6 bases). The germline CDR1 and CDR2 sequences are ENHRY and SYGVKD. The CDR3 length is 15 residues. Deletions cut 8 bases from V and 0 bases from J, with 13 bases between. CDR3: CAIGTGLANTGELFF. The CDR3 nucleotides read TGTGCCATCGGAACAGGGCTAGCGAACACCGGGGAGCTGTTTTTT.

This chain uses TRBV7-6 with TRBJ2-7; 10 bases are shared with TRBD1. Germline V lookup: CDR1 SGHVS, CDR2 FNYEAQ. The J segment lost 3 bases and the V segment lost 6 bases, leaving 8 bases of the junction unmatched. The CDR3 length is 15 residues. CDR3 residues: CASSTGTGELYEQYF. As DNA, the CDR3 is TGTGCCAGCAGTACCGGGACAGGGGAACTCTACGAGCAGTACTTC. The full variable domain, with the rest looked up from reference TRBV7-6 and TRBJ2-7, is GAGVSQSPRYKVTKRGQDVALRCDPISGHVSLYWYRQALGQGPEFLTYFNYEAQQDKSGLPNDRFSAERPEGSISTLTIQRTEQRDSAMYRCASSTGTGELYEQYFGPGTRLTVT.

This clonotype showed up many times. The chain's CDR3 is CASSPLTSGSGEQFF. As DNA, the CDR3 is TGTGCCAGCAGCCCCTTGACTAGCGGGAGCGGTGAGCAGTTCTTC. The chain links TRBV12-3 or TRBV12-4 to TRBJ2-1; TRBD2 matches 12 bases. Trimming at V came to 6 bases and at J to 9 bases, leaving 9 bases not matched to a gene. There are 15 residues in the CDR3.

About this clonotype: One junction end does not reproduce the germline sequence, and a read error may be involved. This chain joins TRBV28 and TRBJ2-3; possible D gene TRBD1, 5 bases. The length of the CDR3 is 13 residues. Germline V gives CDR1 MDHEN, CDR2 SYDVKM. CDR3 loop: CASRPGFADTQDF. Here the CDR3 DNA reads TGTGCCAGCAGACCAGGGTTCGCAGATACGCAGGATTTT.

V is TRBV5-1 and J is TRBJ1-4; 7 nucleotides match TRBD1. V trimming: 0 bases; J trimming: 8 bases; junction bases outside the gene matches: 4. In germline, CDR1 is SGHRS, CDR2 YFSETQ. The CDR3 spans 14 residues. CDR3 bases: TGCGCCAGCAGCTTGGACGACAGGGTGGAAAAACTGTTTTTT. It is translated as CASSLDDRVEKLFF.

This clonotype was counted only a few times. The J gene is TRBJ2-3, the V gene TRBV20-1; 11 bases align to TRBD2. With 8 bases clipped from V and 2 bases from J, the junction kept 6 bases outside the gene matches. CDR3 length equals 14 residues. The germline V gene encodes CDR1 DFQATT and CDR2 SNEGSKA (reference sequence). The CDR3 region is CSNLAGGNTDTQYF. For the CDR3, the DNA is TGCAGTAATCTAGCGGGAGGAAACACAGATACGCAGTATTTT.

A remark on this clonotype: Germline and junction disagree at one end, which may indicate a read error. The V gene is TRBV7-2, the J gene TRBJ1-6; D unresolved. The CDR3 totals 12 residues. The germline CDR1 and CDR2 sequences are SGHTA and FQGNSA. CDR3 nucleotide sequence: TGTGCCAGCAGCTTAGTTAGGTCACCCCGCCACTTT. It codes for CASSLVRSPRHF.

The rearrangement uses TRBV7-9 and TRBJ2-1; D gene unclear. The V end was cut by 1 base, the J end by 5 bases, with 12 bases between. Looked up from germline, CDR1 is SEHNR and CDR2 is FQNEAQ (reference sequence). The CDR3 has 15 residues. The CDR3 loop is CASSLVADPNNEQFF. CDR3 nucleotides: TGTGCCAGCAGCTTAGTAGCTGACCCGAACAATGAGCAGTTCTTC.

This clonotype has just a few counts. CDR3 amino acids: CASSFMAVAGETQYF. In DNA, the CDR3 is TGTGCCAGCAGCTTTATGGCCGTAGCGGGAGAGACCCAGTACTTC. The rearrangement joins TRBV7-9 to TRBJ2-5, with 7 nucleotides matching TRBD2. This CDR3 comprises 15 residues. CDR1 is SEHNR and CDR2 is FQNEAQ in the germline V gene (reference sequence). J lost 4 bases, V lost 3 bases, and 8 bases had no gene match.

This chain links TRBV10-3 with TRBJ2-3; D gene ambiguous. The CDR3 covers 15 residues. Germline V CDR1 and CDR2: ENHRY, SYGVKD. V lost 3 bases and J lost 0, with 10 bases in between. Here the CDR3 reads CAISEEVGSTDTQYF. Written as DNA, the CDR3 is TGTGCCATCAGTGAAGAAGTGGGAAGCACAGATACGCAGTATTTT.

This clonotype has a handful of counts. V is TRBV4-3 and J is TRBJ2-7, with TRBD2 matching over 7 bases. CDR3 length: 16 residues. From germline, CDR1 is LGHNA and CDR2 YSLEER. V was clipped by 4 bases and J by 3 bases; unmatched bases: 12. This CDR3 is CASSPRGGEGGYEQYF. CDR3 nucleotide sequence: TGCGCCAGCAGCCCTCGTGGGGGGGAGGGAGGCTACGAGCAGTACTTC.

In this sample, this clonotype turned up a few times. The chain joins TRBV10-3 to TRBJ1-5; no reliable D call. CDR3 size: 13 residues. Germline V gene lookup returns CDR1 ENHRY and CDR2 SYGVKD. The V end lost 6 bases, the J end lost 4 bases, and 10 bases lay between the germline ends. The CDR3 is CAIRGGQNQPQHF. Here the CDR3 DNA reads TGTGCCATCAGGGGTGGTCAGAATCAGCCCCAGCATTTT.

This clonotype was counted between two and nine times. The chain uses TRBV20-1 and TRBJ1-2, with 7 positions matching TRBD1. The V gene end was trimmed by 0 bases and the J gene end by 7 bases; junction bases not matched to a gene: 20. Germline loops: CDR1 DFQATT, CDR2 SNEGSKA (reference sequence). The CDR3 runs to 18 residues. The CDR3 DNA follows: TGCAGTGCTAGAGATCCGGAAAATGACAGGGCAAGACTCGTTGGCTACACCTTC. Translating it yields CSARDPENDRARLVGYTF.

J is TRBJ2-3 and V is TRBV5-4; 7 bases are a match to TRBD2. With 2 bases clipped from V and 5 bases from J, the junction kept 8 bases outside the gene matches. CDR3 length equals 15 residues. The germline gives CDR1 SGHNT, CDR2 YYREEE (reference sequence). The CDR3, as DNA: TGTGCCAGCAGCTTTCGCGGGAGTGATGTAGATACGCAGTATTTT. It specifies CASSFRGSDVDTQYF.

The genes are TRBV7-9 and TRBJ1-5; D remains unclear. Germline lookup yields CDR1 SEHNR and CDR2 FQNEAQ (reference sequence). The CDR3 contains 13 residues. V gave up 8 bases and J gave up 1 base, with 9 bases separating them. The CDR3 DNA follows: TGTGCCAGCGCCGAACAGAGCAATCAGCCCCAGCATTTT. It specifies CASAEQSNQPQHF.

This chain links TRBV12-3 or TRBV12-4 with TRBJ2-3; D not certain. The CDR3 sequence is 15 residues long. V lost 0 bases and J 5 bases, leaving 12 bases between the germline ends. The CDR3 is CASSLADAEKDTQYF. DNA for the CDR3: TGTGCCAGCAGTTTAGCGGACGCTGAGAAAGATACGCAGTATTTT.

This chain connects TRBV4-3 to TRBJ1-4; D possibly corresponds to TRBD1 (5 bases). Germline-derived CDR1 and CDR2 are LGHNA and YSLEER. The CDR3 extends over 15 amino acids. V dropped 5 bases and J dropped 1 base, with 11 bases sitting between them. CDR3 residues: CASSSRDVTNEKLFF. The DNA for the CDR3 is TGCGCCAGCAGCTCCCGGGACGTAACTAATGAAAAACTGTTTTTT.

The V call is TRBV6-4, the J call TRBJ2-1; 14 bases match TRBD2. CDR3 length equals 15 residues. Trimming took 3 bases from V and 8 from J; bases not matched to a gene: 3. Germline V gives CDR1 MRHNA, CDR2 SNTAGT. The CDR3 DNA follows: TGTGCCAGCAGTGAGGGACTAGCGGGAGTTGATGAGCAGTTCTTC. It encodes CASSEGLAGVDEQFF.

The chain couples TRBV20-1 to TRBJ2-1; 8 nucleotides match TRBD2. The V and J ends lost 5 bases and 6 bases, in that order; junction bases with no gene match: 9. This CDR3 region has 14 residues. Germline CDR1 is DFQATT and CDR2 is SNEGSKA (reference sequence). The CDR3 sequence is CSARRGLGRNEQFF. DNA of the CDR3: TGCAGTGCTCGCAGGGGACTAGGACGCAATGAGCAGTTCTTC.

The CDR3 is CASRERPTNEQFF. The CDR3, as DNA: TGTGCCAGCAGGGAGCGACCGACAAATGAGCAGTTCTTC. The chain uses TRBV25-1 and TRBJ2-1; D call uncertain. V was trimmed by 6 bases and J by 7 bases, leaving 13 bases between them. The CDR3 spans 13 residues. The germline CDR1 and CDR2 sequences are MGHDK and SYGVNS.

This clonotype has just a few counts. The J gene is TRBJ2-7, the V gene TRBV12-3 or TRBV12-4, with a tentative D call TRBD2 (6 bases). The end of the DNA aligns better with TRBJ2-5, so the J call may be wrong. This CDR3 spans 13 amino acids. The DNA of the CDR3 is TGTGCCAGCAGTTGGGCGGCGGGGGAGACCCAGTACTTC. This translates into CASSWAAGETQYF.

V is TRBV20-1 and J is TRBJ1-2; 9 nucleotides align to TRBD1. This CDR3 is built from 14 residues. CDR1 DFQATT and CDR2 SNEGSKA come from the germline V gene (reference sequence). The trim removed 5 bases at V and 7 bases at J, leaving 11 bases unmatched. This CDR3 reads CSAPNYRGQSGYTF. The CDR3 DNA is TGCAGTGCTCCTAATTACAGGGGGCAAAGTGGCTACACCTTC.

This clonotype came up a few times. CDR3 region: CASSLGRGLAGAPQETQYF. In DNA, the CDR3 is TGTGCCAGCAGCTTAGGCCGCGGACTAGCGGGGGCTCCTCAAGAGACCCAGTACTTC. The chain recombines TRBV13 with TRBJ2-5; 13 positions agree with TRBD2. The junction had 9 bases not matched to a gene; V was cut back by 0 bases and J by 2 bases. CDR3 size: 19 residues. CDR1 is PRHDT and CDR2 is FYEKMQ in the germline V gene (reference sequence).